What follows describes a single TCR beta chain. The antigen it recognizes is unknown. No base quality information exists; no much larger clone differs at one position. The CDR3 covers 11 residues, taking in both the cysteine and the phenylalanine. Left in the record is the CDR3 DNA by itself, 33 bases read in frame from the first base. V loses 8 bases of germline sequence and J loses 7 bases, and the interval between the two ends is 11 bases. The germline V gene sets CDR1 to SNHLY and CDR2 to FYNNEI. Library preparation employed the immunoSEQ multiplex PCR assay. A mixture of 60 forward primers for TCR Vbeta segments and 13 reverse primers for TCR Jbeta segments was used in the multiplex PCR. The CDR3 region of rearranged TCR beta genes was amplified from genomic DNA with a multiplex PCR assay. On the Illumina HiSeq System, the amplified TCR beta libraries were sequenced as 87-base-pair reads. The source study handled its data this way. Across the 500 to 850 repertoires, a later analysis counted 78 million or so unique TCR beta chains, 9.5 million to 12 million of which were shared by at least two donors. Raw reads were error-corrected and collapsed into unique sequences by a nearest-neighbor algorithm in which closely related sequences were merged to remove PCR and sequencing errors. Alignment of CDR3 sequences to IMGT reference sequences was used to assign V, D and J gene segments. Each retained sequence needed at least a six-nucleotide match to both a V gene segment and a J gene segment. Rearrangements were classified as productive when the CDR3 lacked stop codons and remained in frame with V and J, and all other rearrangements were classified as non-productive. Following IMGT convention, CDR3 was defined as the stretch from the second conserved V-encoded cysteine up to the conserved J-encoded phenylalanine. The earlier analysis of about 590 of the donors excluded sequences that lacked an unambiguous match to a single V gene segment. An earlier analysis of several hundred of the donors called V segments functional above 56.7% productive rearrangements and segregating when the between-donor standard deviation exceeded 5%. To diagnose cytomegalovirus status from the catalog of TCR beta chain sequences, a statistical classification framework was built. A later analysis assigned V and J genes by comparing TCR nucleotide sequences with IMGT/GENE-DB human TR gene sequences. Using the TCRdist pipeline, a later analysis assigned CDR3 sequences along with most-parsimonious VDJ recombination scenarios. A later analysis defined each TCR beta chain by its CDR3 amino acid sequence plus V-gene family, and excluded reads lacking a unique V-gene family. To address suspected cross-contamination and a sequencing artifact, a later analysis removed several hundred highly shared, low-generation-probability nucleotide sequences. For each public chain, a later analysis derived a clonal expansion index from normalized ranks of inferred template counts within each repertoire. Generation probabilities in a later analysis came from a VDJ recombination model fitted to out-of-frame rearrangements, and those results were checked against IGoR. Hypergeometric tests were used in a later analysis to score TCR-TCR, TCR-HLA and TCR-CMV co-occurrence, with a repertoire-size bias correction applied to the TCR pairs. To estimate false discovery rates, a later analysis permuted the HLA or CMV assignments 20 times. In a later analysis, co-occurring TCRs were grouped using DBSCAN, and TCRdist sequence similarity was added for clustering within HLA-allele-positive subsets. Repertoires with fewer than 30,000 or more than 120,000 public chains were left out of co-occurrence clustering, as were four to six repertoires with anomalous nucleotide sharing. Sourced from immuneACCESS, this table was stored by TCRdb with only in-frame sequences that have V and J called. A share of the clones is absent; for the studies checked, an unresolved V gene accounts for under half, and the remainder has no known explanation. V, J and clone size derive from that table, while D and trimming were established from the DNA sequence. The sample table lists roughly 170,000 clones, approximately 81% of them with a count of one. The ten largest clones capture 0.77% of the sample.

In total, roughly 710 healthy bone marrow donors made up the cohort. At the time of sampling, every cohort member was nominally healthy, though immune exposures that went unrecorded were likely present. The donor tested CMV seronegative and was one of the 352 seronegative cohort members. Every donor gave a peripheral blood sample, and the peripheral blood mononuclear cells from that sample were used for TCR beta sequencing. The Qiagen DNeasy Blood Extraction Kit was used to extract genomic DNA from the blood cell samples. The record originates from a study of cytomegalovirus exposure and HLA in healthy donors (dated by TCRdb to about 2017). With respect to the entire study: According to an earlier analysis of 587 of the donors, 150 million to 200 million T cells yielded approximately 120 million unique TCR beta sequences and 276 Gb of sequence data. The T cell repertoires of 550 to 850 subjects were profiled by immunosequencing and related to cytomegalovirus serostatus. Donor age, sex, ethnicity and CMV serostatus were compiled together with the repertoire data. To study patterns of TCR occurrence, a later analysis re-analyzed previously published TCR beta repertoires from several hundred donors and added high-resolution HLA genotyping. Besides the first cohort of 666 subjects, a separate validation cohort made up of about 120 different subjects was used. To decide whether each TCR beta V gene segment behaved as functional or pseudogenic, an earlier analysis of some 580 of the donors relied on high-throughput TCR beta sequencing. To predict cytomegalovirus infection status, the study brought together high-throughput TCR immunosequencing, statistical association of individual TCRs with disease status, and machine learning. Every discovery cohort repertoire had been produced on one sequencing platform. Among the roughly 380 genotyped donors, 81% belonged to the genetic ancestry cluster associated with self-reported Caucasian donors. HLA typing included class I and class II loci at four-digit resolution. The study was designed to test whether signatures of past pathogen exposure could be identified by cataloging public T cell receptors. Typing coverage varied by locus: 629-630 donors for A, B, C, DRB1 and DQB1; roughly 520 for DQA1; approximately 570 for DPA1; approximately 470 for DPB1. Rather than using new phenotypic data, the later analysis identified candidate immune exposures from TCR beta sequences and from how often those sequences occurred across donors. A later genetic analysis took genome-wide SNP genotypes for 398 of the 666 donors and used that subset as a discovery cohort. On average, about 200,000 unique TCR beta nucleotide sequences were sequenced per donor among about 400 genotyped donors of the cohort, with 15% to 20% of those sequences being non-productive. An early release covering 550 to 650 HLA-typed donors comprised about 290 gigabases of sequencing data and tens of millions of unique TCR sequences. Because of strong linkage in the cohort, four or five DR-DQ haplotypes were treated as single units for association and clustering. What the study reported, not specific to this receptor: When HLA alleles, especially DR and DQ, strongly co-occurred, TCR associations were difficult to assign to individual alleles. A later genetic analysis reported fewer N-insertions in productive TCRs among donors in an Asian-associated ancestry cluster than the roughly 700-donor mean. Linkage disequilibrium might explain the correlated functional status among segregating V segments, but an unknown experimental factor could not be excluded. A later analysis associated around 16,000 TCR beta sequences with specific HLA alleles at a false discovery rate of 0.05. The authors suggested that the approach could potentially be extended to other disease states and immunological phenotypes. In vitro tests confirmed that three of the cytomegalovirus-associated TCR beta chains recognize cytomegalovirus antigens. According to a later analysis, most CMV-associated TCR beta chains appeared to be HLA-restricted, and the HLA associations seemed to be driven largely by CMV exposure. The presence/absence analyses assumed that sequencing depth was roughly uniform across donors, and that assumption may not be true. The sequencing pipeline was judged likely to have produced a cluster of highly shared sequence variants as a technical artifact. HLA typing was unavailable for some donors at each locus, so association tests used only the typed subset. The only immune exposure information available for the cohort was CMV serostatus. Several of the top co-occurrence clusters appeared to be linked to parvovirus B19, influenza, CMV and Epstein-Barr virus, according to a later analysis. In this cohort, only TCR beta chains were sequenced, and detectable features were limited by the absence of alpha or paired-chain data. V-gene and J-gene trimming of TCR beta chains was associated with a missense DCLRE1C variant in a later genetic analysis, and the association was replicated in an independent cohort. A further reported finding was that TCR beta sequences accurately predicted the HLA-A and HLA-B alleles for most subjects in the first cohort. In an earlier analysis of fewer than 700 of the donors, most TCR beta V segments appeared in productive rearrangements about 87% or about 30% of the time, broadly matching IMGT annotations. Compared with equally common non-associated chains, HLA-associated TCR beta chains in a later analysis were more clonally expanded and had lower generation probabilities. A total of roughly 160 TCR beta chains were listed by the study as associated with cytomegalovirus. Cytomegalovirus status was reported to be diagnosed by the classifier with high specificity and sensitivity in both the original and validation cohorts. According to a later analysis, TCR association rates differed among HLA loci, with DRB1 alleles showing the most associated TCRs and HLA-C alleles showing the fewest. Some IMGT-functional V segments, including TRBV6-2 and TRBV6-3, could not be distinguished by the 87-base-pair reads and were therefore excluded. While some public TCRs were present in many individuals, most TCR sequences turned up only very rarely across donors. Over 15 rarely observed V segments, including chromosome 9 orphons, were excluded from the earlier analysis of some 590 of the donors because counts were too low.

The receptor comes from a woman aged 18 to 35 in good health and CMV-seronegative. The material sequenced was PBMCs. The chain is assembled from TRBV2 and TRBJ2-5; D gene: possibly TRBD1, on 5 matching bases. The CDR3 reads CASGVQGTQYF. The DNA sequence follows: TGTGCCAGCGGGGTTCAGGGGACCCAGTACTTC.